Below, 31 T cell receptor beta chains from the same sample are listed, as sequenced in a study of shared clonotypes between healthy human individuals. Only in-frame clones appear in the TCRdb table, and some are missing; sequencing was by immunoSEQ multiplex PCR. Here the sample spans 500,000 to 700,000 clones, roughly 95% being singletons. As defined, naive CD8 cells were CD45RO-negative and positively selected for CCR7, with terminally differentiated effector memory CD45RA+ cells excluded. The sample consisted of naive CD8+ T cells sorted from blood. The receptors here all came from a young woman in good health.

Here the CDR3 reads CASSLTWTAGGYEQYF. In DNA, the CDR3 is TGTGCCAGCAGCTTGACTTGGACCGCAGGTGGCTACGAGCAGTACTTC. V gene TRBV11-2 combines with J gene TRBJ2-7; D is unresolved. CDR3 length equals 16 residues. Trimming took 3 bases from V and 3 from J, leaving 18 bases between them. Germline V CDR1 and CDR2: SGHAT, FQNNGV.

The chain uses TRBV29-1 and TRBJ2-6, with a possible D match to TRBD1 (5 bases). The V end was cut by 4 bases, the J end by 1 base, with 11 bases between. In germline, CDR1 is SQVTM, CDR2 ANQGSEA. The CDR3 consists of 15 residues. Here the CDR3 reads CSVVGDRSGANVLTF. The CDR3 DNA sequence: TGCAGCGTTGTAGGTGACAGATCTGGGGCCAACGTCCTGACTTTC.

The CDR3 loop reads CASKQAWGFEQYF. CDR3 bases: TGTGCCAGCAAGCAGGCCTGGGGATTCGAGCAGTACTTC. The rearrangement uses TRBV2 and TRBJ2-7, with D unresolved. This CDR3 is built from 13 residues. Germline V gene sequence: CDR1 SNHLY, CDR2 FYNNEI. The germline V and J ends were trimmed by 7 bases and 6 bases, with 16 bases remaining between them. Full variable domain (missing parts from reference TRBV2 and TRBJ2-7): EPEVTQTPSHQVTQMGQEVILRCVPISNHLYFYWYRQILGQKVEFLVSFYNNEISEKSEIFDDQFSVERPDGSNFTLKIRSTKLEDSAMYFCASKQAWGFEQYFGPGTRLTVT.

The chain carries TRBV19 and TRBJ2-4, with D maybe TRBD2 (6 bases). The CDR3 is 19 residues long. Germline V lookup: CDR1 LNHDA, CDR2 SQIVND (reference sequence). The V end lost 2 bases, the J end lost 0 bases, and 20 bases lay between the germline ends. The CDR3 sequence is CASSISPGVGGLAKNIQYF. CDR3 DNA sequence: TGTGCCAGTAGTATATCCCCGGGAGTAGGTGGGCTAGCCAAAAACATTCAGTACTTC.

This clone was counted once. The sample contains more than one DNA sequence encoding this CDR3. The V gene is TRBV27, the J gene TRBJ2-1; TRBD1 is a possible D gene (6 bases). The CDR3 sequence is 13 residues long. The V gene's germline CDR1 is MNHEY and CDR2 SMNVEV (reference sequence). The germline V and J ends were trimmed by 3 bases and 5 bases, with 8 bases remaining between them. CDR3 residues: CASSLDSNNEQFF. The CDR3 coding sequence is TGTGCCAGCAGTTTGGACAGCAACAATGAGCAGTTCTTC.

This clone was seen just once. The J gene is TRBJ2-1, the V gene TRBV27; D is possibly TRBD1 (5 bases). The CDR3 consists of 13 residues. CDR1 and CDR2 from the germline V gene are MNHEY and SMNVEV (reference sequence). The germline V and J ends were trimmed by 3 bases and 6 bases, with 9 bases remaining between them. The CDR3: CASSLTVFNEQFF. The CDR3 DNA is TGTGCCAGCAGTTTGACAGTTTTCAATGAGCAGTTCTTC.

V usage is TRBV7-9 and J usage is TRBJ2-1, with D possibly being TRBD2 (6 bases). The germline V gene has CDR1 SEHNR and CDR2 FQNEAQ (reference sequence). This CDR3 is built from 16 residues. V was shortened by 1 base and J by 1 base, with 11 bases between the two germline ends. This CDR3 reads CASSLEGLASYNEQFF. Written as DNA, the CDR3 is TGTGCCAGCAGCTTAGAGGGGCTAGCGTCCTACAATGAGCAGTTCTTC.

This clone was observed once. CDR3 coding DNA: TGTGCCAGCAGTGATACGTCTCTGGAGCAGTACTTC. It encodes CASSDTSLEQYF. The J gene is TRBJ2-7, the V gene TRBV2; no reliable D call. The CDR3 loop spans 12 amino acids. Trimming cost V 3 bases and J 7 bases, with 10 bases left between them. Germline assignment: CDR1 SNHLY and CDR2 FYNNEI.

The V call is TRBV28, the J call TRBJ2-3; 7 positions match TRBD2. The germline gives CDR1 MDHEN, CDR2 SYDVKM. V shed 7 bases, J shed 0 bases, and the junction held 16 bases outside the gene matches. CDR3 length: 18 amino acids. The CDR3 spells CASNLLIAGPPSTDTQYF. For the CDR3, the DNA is TGTGCCAGCAACCTTTTGATAGCGGGCCCACCTAGCACAGATACGCAGTATTTT.

The CDR3 DNA reads as TGTGCCACCAGCAGAATCACAGGGGCGTACGAGCAGTACTTC. Protein: CATSRITGAYEQYF. The rearrangement uses TRBV15 and TRBJ2-7; 7 nucleotides line up with TRBD1. This CDR3 contains 14 residues. Germline V gene lookup returns CDR1 LNHNV and CDR2 YYDKDF (reference sequence). V was clipped by 2 bases and J by 4 bases; unmatched bases: 5.

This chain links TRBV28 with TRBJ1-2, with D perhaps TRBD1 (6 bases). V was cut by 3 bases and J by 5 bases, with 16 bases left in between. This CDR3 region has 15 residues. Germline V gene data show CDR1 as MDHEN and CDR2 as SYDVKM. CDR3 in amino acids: CASSFERQEDYGYTF. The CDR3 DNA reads TGTGCCAGCAGTTTTGAACGACAGGAAGATTATGGCTACACCTTC.

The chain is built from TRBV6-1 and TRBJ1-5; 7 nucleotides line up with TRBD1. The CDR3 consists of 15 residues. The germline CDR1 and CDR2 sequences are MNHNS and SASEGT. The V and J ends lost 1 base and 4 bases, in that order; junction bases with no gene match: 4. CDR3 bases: TGTGCCAGCAGTGAAGGGCAGGGGGATAATCAGCCCCAGCATTTT. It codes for CASSEGQGDNQPQHF.

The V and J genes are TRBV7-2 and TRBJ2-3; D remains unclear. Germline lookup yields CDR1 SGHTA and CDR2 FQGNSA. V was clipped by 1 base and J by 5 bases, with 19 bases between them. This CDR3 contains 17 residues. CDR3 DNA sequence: TGTGCCAGCAGCTTAGATGAGTGGGCCGCGGTGGGAGATACGCAGTATTTT. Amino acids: CASSLDEWAAVGDTQYF.

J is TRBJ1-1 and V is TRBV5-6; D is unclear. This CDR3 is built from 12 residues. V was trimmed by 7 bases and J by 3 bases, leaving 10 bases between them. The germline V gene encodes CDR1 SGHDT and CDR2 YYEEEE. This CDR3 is CASGQRDTEAFF. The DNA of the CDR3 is TGTGCCAGCGGCCAGCGGGACACTGAAGCTTTCTTT.

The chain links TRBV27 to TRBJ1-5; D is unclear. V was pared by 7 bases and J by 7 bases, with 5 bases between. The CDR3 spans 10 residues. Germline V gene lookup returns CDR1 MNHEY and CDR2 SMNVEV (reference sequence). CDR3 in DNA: TGTGCCAGCATGCGGCAGCCCCAGCATTTT. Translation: CASMRQPQHF.

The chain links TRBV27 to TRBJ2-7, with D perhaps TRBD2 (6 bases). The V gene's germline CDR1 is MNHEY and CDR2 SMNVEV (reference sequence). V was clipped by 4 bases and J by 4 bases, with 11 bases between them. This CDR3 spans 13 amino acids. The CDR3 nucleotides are TGTGCCAGCAGTTCCCCGGGGGTTTACGAGCAGTACTTC. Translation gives CASSSPGVYEQYF.

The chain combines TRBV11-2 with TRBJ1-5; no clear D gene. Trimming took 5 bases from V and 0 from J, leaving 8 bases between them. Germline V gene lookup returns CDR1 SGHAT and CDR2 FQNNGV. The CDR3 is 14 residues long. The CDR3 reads CASSTLGSNQPQHF. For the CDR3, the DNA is TGTGCCAGCAGCACTTTGGGTAGCAATCAGCCCCAGCATTTT.

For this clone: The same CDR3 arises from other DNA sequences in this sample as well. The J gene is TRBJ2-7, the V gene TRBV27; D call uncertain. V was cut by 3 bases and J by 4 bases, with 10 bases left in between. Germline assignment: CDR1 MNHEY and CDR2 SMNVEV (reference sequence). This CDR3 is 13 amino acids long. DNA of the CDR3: TGTGCCAGCAGTTTTGGCAGGAATTACGAGCAGTACTTC. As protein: CASSFGRNYEQYF.

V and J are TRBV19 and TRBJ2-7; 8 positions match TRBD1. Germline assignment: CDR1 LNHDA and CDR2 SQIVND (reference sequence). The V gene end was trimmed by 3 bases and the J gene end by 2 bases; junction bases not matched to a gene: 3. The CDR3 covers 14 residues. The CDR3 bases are TGTGCCAGTAGTATGGCGACAGGGGCCTACGAGCAGTACTTC. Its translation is CASSMATGAYEQYF.

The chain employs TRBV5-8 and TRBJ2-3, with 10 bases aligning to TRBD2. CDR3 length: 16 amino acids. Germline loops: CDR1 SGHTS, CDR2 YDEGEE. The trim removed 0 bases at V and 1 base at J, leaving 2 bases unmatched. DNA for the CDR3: TGTGCCAGCAGCTTGGACCTAGCGGGAGGCACAGATACGCAGTATTTT. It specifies CASSLDLAGGTDTQYF.

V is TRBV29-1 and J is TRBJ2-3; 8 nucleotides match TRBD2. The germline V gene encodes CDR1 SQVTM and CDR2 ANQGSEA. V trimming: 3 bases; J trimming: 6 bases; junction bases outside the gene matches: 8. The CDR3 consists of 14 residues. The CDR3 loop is CSVETGLASDTQYF. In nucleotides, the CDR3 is TGCAGCGTTGAGACAGGACTAGCCTCCGATACGCAGTATTTT.

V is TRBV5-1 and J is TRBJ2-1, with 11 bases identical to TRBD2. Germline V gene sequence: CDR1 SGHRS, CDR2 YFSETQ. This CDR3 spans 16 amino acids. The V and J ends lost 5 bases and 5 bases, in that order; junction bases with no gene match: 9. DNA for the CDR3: TGCGCCAGCAGGGATACTCTAGCGGGGGGAAACAATGAGCAGTTCTTC. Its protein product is CASRDTLAGGNNEQFF.

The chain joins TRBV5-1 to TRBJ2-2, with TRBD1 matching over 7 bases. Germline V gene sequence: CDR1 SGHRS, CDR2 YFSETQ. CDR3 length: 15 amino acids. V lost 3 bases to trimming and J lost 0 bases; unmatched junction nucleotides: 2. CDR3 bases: TGCGCCAGCAGCTGGACAGGCCCGAACACCGGGGAGCTGTTTTTT. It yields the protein CASSWTGPNTGELFF. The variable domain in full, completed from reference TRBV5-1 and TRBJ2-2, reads KAGVTQTPRYLIKTRGQQVTLSCSPISGHRSVSWYQQTPGQGLQFLFEYFSETQRNKGNFPGRFSGRQFSNSRSEMNVSTLELGDSALYLCASSWTGPNTGELFFGEGSRLTVL.

The CDR3 loop reads CASSLILGSEGEQFF. The CDR3 DNA follows: TGTGCCAGCAGCTTAATCCTAGGTAGCGAAGGTGAGCAGTTCTTC. The genes are TRBV7-8 and TRBJ2-1; possibly TRBD2 for D (5 bases). V dropped 2 bases and J dropped 9 bases, with 17 bases sitting between them. CDR1 SGHVS and CDR2 FQNEAQ come from the germline V gene. The CDR3 loop spans 15 amino acids. Combining the CDR3 with reference TRBV7-8 and TRBJ2-1 gives the whole variable domain GAGVSQSPRYKVAKRGQDVALRCDPISGHVSLFWYQQALGQGPEFLTYFQNEAQLDKSGLPSDRFFAERPEGSVSTLKIQRTQQEDSAVYLCASSLILGSEGEQFFGPGTRLTVL.

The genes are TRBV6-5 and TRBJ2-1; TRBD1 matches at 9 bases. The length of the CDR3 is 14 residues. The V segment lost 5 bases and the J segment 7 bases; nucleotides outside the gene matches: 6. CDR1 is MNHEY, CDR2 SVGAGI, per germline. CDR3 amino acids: CASSGQGLRNEQFF. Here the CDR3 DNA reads TGTGCCAGCAGTGGACAGGGGTTGAGGAATGAGCAGTTCTTC.

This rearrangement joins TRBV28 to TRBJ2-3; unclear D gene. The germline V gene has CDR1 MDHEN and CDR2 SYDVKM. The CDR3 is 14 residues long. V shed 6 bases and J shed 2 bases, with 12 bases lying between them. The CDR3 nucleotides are TGTGCCAGCAGGTATGGGGTTCTCACAGATACGCAGTATTTT. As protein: CASRYGVLTDTQYF.

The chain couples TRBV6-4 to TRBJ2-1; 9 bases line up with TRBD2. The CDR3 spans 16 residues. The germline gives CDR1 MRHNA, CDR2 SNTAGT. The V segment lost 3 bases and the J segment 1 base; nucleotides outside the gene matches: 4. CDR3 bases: TGTGCCAGCAGTGAGTCGGGACTAGCATCCTACAATGAGCAGTTCTTC. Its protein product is CASSESGLASYNEQFF.

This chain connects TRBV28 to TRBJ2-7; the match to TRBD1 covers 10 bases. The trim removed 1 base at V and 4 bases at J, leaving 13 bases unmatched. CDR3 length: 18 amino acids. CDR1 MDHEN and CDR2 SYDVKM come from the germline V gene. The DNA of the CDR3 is TGTGCCAGCAGTTTATACCAACGCTCCGACAGGGGGCAATACGAGCAGTACTTC. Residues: CASSLYQRSDRGQYEQYF. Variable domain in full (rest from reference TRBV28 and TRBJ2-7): DVKVTQSSRYLVKRTGEKVFLECVQDMDHENMFWYRQDPGLGLRLIYFSYDVKMKEKGDIPEGYSVSREKKERFSLILESASTNQTSMYLCASSLYQRSDRGQYEQYFGPGTRLTVT.

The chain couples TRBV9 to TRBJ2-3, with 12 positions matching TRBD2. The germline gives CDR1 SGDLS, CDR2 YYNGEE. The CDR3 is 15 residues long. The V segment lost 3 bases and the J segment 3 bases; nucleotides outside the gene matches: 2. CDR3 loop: CASSAGTSGTDTQYF. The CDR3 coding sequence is TGTGCCAGCAGCGCCGGGACTAGCGGGACAGATACGCAGTATTTT.

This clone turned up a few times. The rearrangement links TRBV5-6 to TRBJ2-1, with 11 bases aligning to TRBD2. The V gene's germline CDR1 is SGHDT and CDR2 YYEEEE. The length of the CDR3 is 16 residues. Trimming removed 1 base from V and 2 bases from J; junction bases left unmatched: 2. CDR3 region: CASSLMTSGTYNEQFF. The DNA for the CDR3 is TGTGCCAGCAGCTTGATGACTAGCGGGACCTACAATGAGCAGTTCTTC.

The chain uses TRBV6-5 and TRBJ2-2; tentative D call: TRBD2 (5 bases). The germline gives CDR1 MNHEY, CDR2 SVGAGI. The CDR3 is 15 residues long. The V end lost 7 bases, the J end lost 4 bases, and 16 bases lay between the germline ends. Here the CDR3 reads CASIHEADSTGELFF. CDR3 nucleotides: TGTGCCAGCATCCACGAAGCGGATTCCACCGGGGAGCTGTTTTTT.